This T cell receptor beta chain was sequenced in a study of blood T cell repertoires in COVID-19. As for the study in general: Collection of acute and convalescent COVID-19 samples took place in the United States, Italy and Spain.

Here immunoSEQ multiplex PCR was the method, and the copy in TCRdb shows in-frame clones only, minus some. The sample has some 210,000 clones, almost 85% seen once; the top ten hold approximately 8.1%. Per the germline V gene, CDR1 is SNHLY and CDR2 is FYNNEI. The ends lost 5 bases at V and 3 bases at J; junction bases unmatched: 8. The CDR3 length is 16 residues. This TCR came from a woman aged 50 to 60 with active or convalescent COVID-19. Sequenced sample: peripheral blood. This chain links TRBV2 with TRBJ2-1; TRBD2 matches at 9 bases. CDR3 in amino acids: CASSPSRTSDYNEQFF. In nucleotides, the CDR3 is TGTGCCAGCAGTCCCAGTCGGACTAGCGACTACAATGAGCAGTTCTTC.